Listed below are T cell receptor beta chains from one sample, sequenced in a study of technical replicates of blood from a handful of donors. Sequenced by immunoSEQ multiplex PCR; TCRdb stores in-frame clones only, minus some. The sample shows 40,000 to 60,000 clones, approximately 86% of them seen only once. The material sequenced was PBMCs. Every receptor here comes from a human donor in good health. Some clones in this sample may be carry-over from other donors' samples. The CDR3 runs from the conserved cysteine through the conserved F or W. A D gene is named only where the DNA matches it firmly. Clone size is stated in some rows and not others, as once, few, many or a class when expanded.

abundance,v_gene,j_gene,d_gene,CDR3aa,CDR3nt
once,TRBV29-1,TRBJ1-2,.,CSVEDRAQGYGYTF,TGCAGCGTTGAAGATAGGGCGCAGGGCTATGGCTACACCTTC
.,TRBV18,TRBJ1-3,TRBD1,CASSPGQGVFGNTIYF,TGTGCCAGCTCACCCGGACAGGGGGTATTCGGAAACACCATATATTTT
.,TRBV5-4,TRBJ2-5,.,CASSPRTGVVETQYF,TGTGCCAGCAGCCCCCGGACGGGGGTTGTAGAGACCCAGTACTTC
.,TRBV6-1,TRBJ2-6,.,CATRDISSGANVLTF,TGTGCCACCCGGGACATTAGTTCTGGGGCCAACGTCCTGACTTTC
.,TRBV6-5,TRBJ1-5,TRBD1,CASSRGQADQPQHF,TGTGCCAGCAGTAGGGGACAGGCGGATCAGCCCCAGCATTTT
.,TRBV7-9,TRBJ1-1,.,CASSLFGGMNTEAFF,TGTGCCAGCAGCTTATTTGGGGGGATGAACACTGAAGCTTTCTTT
.,TRBV5-4,TRBJ2-7,TRBD2,CASSLLAGAREQYF,TGTGCCAGCAGCCTATTAGCGGGGGCCAGGGAGCAGTACTTC
.,TRBV5-1,TRBJ1-2,TRBD1,CASSRTTTDRPGGYTF,TGCGCCAGCAGCCGAACAACGACGGACAGGCCGGGCGGCTACACCTTC
.,TRBV12-2,TRBJ2-7,.,CASRLGAENSNYEQYF,TGTGCAAGTCGCTTAGGGGCTGAGAACTCGAACTACGAGCAGTACTTC
once,TRBV28,TRBJ1-1,.,CASSLGGGFNTEAFF,TGTGCCAGCTCTCTCGGGGGGGGCTTTAACACTGAAGCTTTCTTT
.,TRBV5-6,TRBJ1-5,.,CASSWTLGRTYSNQPQHF,TGTGCCAGCAGCTGGACCCTTGGCAGGACTTATAGCAATCAGCCCCAGCATTTT
.,TRBV5-4,TRBJ1-4,.,CASSAQGSRDEKLFF,TGTGCCAGCAGCGCCCAGGGGTCGCGGGATGAAAAACTGTTTTTT
.,TRBV4-1,TRBJ2-2,.,CASSQEMRRRDYTGELFF,TGCGCCAGCAGCCAAGAAATGCGTCGCAGAGACTACACCGGGGAGCTGTTTTTT
.,TRBV27,TRBJ2-4,.,CASSFLGENIQYF,TGTGCCAGCAGTTTTTTGGGAGAAAACATTCAGTACTTC
.,TRBV5-1,TRBJ2-7,TRBD2,CASSLRAGSSYEQYF,TGCGCCAGCAGCTTGCGAGCGGGGAGCTCCTACGAGCAGTACTTC
.,TRBV7-2,TRBJ2-3,TRBD2,CASSSVAGAGTDTQYF,TGTGCCAGCAGCTCCGTAGCGGGGGCGGGCACAGATACGCAGTATTTT
.,TRBV5-1,TRBJ1-4,.,CASSPLTTNEKLFF,TGCGCCAGCAGCCCTTTAACAACTAATGAAAAACTGTTTTTT
.,TRBV7-9,TRBJ1-5,.,CASSALYRDQPQHF,TGTGCCAGCAGCGCACTTTACAGGGATCAGCCCCAGCATTTT
.,TRBV4-3,TRBJ2-2,TRBD2,CASSRGRLAGYTGELFF,TGCGCCAGCAGCCGTGGCCGGCTAGCGGGATACACCGGGGAGCTGTTTTTT
.,TRBV6-4,TRBJ1-6,.,CASSDSKGVSPLHF,TGTGCCAGCAGTGACTCGAAAGGGGTTTCACCCCTCCACTTT
.,TRBV9,TRBJ2-1,TRBD2,CASSNGLAGYNEQFF,TGTGCCAGCAGCAACGGACTAGCGGGCTACAATGAGCAGTTCTTC
.,TRBV6-6,TRBJ1-2,.,CASMEGNYGYTF,TGTGCCAGCATGGAGGGGAACTATGGCTACACCTTC
.,TRBV2,TRBJ1-2,.,CASSLQGHYGYTF,TGTGCCAGCAGTCTACAGGGCCACTATGGCTACACCTTC
.,TRBV7-2,TRBJ2-1,.,CASSLAGQSYNEQFF,TGTGCCAGCAGCTTAGCGGGGCAATCCTACAATGAGCAGTTCTTC
.,TRBV25-1,TRBJ1-4,.,CASIGRVREKLFF,TGTGCCAGCATCGGGAGGGTGAGGGAAAAACTGTTTTTT
.,TRBV7-9,TRBJ2-5,TRBD2,CASSYGLAGVETQYF,TGTGCCAGCAGCTATGGACTAGCGGGGGTAGAGACCCAGTACTTC
.,TRBV6-5,TRBJ2-7,TRBD1,CASRHRDRGLYEQYF,TGTGCCAGCAGGCACCGGGACAGGGGGCTCTACGAGCAGTACTTC
.,TRBV5-1,TRBJ1-2,.,CASSRGERDGYTF,TGCGCCAGCAGCCGGGGAGAACGGGATGGCTACACCTTC
.,TRBV4-3,TRBJ2-7,.,CASSREWGTYEQYF,TGCGCCAGCAGCCGGGAGTGGGGAACCTACGAGCAGTACTTC
few,TRBV5-1,TRBJ1-2,TRBD1,CASSFDRVNYGYTF,TGCGCCAGCAGCTTCGACAGGGTCAACTATGGCTACACCTTC
.,TRBV5-1,TRBJ2-1,.,CASSLAGSFPLNEQFF,TGCGCCAGCAGCTTGGCCGGGAGCTTCCCCCTCAATGAGCAGTTCTTC
.,TRBV18,TRBJ2-7,TRBD2,CASSPEPGGPYEQYF,TGTGCCAGCTCACCAGAACCGGGAGGGCCCTACGAGCAGTACTTC
.,TRBV4-1,TRBJ2-5,.,CASSRVPLVRETQYF,TGCGCCAGCAGCCGCGTCCCTCTAGTCCGGGAGACCCAGTACTTC
.,TRBV7-8,TRBJ2-7,TRBD2,CASSLALTSGGREQYF,TGTGCCAGCAGCTTAGCGCTCACTAGCGGAGGGAGGGAGCAGTACTTC
.,TRBV27,TRBJ2-3,.,CASSLGAPSTDTQYF,TGTGCCAGCAGTTTAGGAGCACCTAGCACAGATACGCAGTATTTT
.,TRBV9,TRBJ2-3,TRBD2,CASSVAGGLSDTQYF,TGTGCCAGCAGCGTAGCGGGAGGGCTCTCAGATACGCAGTATTTT
few,TRBV29-1,TRBJ1-2,TRBD1,CSVARGQDGYTF,TGCAGCGTTGCGAGGGGGCAGGATGGCTACACCTTC